A single sample gave rise to the 23 T cell receptor beta chains below, sequenced in a study of early T cells in non-severe SARS-CoV-2 infection. TCRdb passed the 5' RACE reads through MiXCR, listing each CDR3 protein once. Of about 53,000 distinct CDR3 sequences listed, 12% are singletons. This sample comprised whole blood, obtained at baseline. These receptors came from an adult who was a healthcare worker with PCR-confirmed SARS-CoV-2 infection or an uninfected control (not recorded which).

The chain carries TRBV12-3 or TRBV12-4 and TRBJ2-5; TRBD2 is a possible D gene (6 bases). The germline V and J ends were trimmed by 0 bases and 2 bases, with 10 bases remaining between them. The CDR3 has 15 residues. The CDR3 region has the DNA TGTGCCAGCAGTTTAGCAGTGGGGGGACAAGAGACCCAGTACTTC. Its translation is CASSLAVGGQETQYF.

The rearrangement uses TRBV28 and TRBJ2-7; D remains unclear. Germline V lookup: CDR1 MDHEN, CDR2 SYDVKM. The V gene lost 2 bases and the J gene lost 5 bases, with 7 bases spanning the gap. The CDR3 has 12 amino acids. CDR3 sequence reads: CASSLKQNEQYF. CDR3 coding DNA: TGTGCCAGCAGTTTAAAACAGAACGAGCAGTACTTC.

The J gene is TRBJ1-5, the V gene TRBV7-6, with D hard to call. Trimming left V 1 base short and J 3 bases short, with 7 bases between. The CDR3 runs to 14 residues. Germline loops: CDR1 SGHVS, CDR2 FNYEAQ. CDR3 amino acids: CASSLDPVNQPQHF. CDR3 coding DNA: TGTGCCAGCAGCTTAGACCCGGTCAATCAGCCCCAGCATTTT. Together with reference TRBV7-6 and TRBJ1-5, the CDR3 gives the full variable domain: GAGVSQSPRYKVTKRGQDVALRCDPISGHVSLYWYRQALGQGPEFLTYFNYEAQQDKSGLPNDRFSAERPEGSISTLTIQRTEQRDSAMYRCASSLDPVNQPQHFGDGTRLSIL.

Ten or more counts support this clonotype. The chain uses TRBV7-9 and TRBJ2-5, with 9 nucleotides matching TRBD1. V was clipped by 5 bases and J by 0 bases; unmatched bases: 10. The V gene's germline CDR1 is SEHNR and CDR2 FQNEAQ (reference sequence). The CDR3 contains 17 residues. The CDR3 nucleotides are TGTGCCAGCAGCGCCCCGACAGGGGGGTTTTACCAAGAGACCCAGTACTTC. It codes for CASSAPTGGFYQETQYF.

The chain has TRBV12-3 or TRBV12-4 and TRBJ2-7; possibly TRBD2 for D (5 bases). V lost 3 bases and J 5 bases, leaving 17 bases between the germline ends. The CDR3 loop spans 15 amino acids. As DNA, the CDR3 is TGTGCCAGCAGTTTGAGACTGATCGGAGGCGACGAGCAGTACTTC. This codes for CASSLRLIGGDEQYF.

The chain links TRBV5-1 to TRBJ1-5; 7 nucleotides line up with TRBD1. The CDR3 covers 14 residues. Unmatched junction bases numbered 4, after V lost 0 bases and J lost 7 bases. Germline V gives CDR1 SGHRS, CDR2 YFSETQ. The CDR3 bases are TGCGCCAGCAGCTTGGGACAGGGAGAGCAGCCCCAGCATTTT. Its protein product is CASSLGQGEQPQHF.

This clonotype has only a few counts. The chain employs TRBV18 and TRBJ1-2; D not certain. Trimming removed 2 bases from V and 7 bases from J, with 11 bases in between. Germline CDR1 is KGHSH and CDR2 is LQKENI. This CDR3 region has 13 residues. The CDR3 protein is CASSPEGFSGYTF. CDR3 sequence (DNA): TGTGCCAGCTCACCAGAGGGATTTTCTGGCTACACCTTC. Full variable domain (outside the CDR3, taken from reference TRBV18 and TRBJ1-2): NAGVMQNPRHLVRRRGQEARLRCSPMKGHSHVYWYRQLPEEGLKFMVYLQKENIIDESGMPKERFSAEFPKEGPSILRIQQVVRGDSAAYFCASSPEGFSGYTFGSGTRLTVV.

The chain recombines TRBV9 with TRBJ2-3; D possibly corresponds to TRBD1 (6 bases). The V gene lost 5 bases and the J gene lost 2 bases, with 18 bases spanning the gap. Per germline, CDR1 SGDLS and CDR2 YYNGEE. The CDR3 is 16 residues long. DNA of the CDR3: TGTGCCAGCAGTCCCTTTTGGGGACACTCCACAGATACGCAGTATTTT. The encoded protein is CASSPFWGHSTDTQYF.

This clonotype was seen repeatedly, ten times or more. The V and J genes are TRBV24-1 and TRBJ2-7; D possibly corresponds to TRBD1 (5 bases). The V end was cut by 7 bases, the J end by 3 bases, with 24 bases between. From germline, CDR1 is KGHDR and CDR2 SFDVKD. CDR3 length equals 17 residues. The CDR3 is CATRTAARASRGYEQYF. CDR3 DNA: TGTGCCACCAGGACAGCCGCCAGGGCAAGTCGCGGCTACGAGCAGTACTTC.

The V call is TRBV6-1, the J call TRBJ1-5; D not resolved. Germline CDR1 MNHNS, CDR2 SASEGT. The germline V and J ends were trimmed by 4 bases and 5 bases, with 9 bases remaining between them. This CDR3 is 13 amino acids long. CDR3 amino acids: CASSARSDQPQHF. CDR3 sequence (DNA): TGTGCCAGCAGTGCGAGGTCCGATCAGCCCCAGCATTTT.

This rearrangement joins TRBV12-3 or TRBV12-4 to TRBJ2-7; possibly TRBD1 for D (5 bases). This CDR3 is 11 amino acids long. V shed 3 bases and J shed 10 bases, with 10 bases lying between them. Written as DNA, the CDR3 is TGTGCCAGCAGTTTTCAGGGCCTTCAGTACTTC. This codes for CASSFQGLQYF.

The rearrangement uses TRBV28 and TRBJ1-2; D is unclear. Trimming took 5 bases from V and 5 from J, leaving 6 bases between them. The CDR3 has 11 residues. Germline CDR1 reads MDHEN; CDR2 reads SYDVKM. The CDR3: CASSDRYGYTF. The CDR3 DNA follows: TGTGCCAGCAGTGATAGGTATGGCTACACCTTC.

The sample holds a few counts of this clonotype. The chain recombines TRBV6-6 with TRBJ1-1; D uncertain. The germline V gene has CDR1 MNHNY and CDR2 SVGAGI (reference sequence). The CDR3 has 12 residues. V shed 8 bases and J shed 5 bases, with 12 bases lying between them. DNA for the CDR3: TGTGCCAGCTGTGTAGTTAATACTGAAGCTTTCTTT. Encoded protein: CASCVVNTEAFF.

This clonotype has ten or more counts. The chain employs TRBV5-1 and TRBJ2-4; either TRBD1 or TRBD2 may supply D (5 bases each). Germline lookup yields CDR1 SGHRS and CDR2 YFSETQ. The CDR3 extends over 15 amino acids. V was pared by 6 bases and J by 1 base, with 14 bases between. CDR3 protein: CASTLEEGAKNIQYF. CDR3 sequence (DNA): TGCGCCAGCACCCTAGAAGAGGGGGCCAAAAACATTCAGTACTTC.

In its sample, this clonotype was seen many times. The chain has TRBV7-8 and TRBJ2-7; possible D gene TRBD2, 5 bases. The ends were cut back, 6 bases at V and 2 bases at J, with 14 bases in the middle. The CDR3 has 14 amino acids. Germline V lookup: CDR1 SGHVS, CDR2 FQNEAQ. CDR3 nucleotides: TGTGCCAGCAGTAATATCGAGGGAGCCTACGAGCAGTACTTC. Translating gives CASSNIEGAYEQYF.

The gene calls are TRBV11-2 and TRBJ2-3, with D uncertain. The CDR3 length is 16 residues. The germline V and J ends were trimmed by 1 base and 4 bases, with 15 bases remaining between them. In germline, CDR1 is SGHAT, CDR2 FQNNGV. Written as DNA, the CDR3 is TGTGCCAGCAGCTTAGGTTTAGACCGTCGCGCAGATACGCAGTATTTT. This gives the protein CASSLGLDRRADTQYF.

In its sample, this clonotype was seen a few times. The chain has TRBV19 and TRBJ2-1; D ambiguous. CDR3 length: 14 residues. Trimming shortened V by 3 bases and J by 5 bases, and 11 bases separated the two germline ends. Germline V gene lookup returns CDR1 LNHDA and CDR2 SQIVND (reference sequence). CDR3 residues: CASSIGDLHNEQFF. CDR3 nucleotides: TGTGCCAGTAGTATTGGTGACCTACACAATGAGCAGTTCTTC.

This clonotype was picked up many times. The rearrangement joins TRBV29-1 to TRBJ2-4; D might be TRBD2 (5 bases). Germline V gene lookup returns CDR1 SQVTM and CDR2 ANQGSEA. V lost 4 bases to trimming and J lost 0 bases, with 10 bases between them. CDR3 length equals 14 residues. The CDR3 region is CSVVRDLAKNIQYF. CDR3 nucleotide sequence: TGCAGCGTTGTTCGGGATCTAGCCAAAAACATTCAGTACTTC. Drawing the rest from reference TRBV29-1 and TRBJ2-4, the complete variable domain is SAVISQKPSRDICQRGTSLTIQCQVDSQVTMMFWYRQQPGQSLTLIATANQGSEATYESGFVIDKFPISRPNLTFSTLTVSNMSPEDSSIYLCSVVRDLAKNIQYFGAGTRLSVL.

This clonotype has at least ten counts. This rearrangement joins TRBV14 to TRBJ2-4; TRBD2 might be the D (5 bases). The germline CDR1 and CDR2 sequences are SGHDN and FVKESK. The CDR3 spans 16 residues. Trimming pared 6 bases from V and 2 bases from J, leaving 17 bases between. The CDR3 nucleotides read TGTGCCAGCAGTCCCGACTACAAACACCCCAAAAACATTCAGTACTTC. Translating it yields CASSPDYKHPKNIQYF.

Here the CDR3 reads CASSFPGLAANEQFF. The CDR3 DNA reads as TGTGCCAGCAGCTTCCCGGGACTAGCGGCTAATGAGCAGTTCTTC. The J gene is TRBJ2-1, the V gene TRBV7-9, with 11 nucleotides matching TRBD2. The junction had 5 bases not matched to a gene; V was cut back by 3 bases and J by 7 bases. The CDR3 length is 15 residues. The germline V gene has CDR1 SEHNR and CDR2 FQNEAQ (reference sequence).

The V and J genes are TRBV10-3 and TRBJ2-6; no definite D call. Germline lookup yields CDR1 ENHRY and CDR2 SYGVKD. V lost 4 bases and J 4 bases, leaving 8 bases between the germline ends. The CDR3 has 14 amino acids. The CDR3 DNA reads TGTGCCATCAGTGGGAAATTCGGGGCCAACGTCCTGACTTTC. Its protein product is CAISGKFGANVLTF.

The chain recombines TRBV29-1 with TRBJ2-1; D perhaps matches TRBD2 (6 bases). Trimming stripped 4 bases from V and 0 bases from J, with 13 bases between. CDR3 size: 15 residues. Germline loops: CDR1 SQVTM, CDR2 ANQGSEA. The CDR3 nucleotides read TGCAGCGTTGTGGAGGGCCCGAGCTCCTACAATGAGCAGTTCTTC. This translates into CSVVEGPSSYNEQFF.

The table lists this clonotype with many counts. V and J are TRBV28 and TRBJ1-1, with D possibly matching TRBD1 (5 bases). Germline-derived CDR1 and CDR2 are MDHEN and SYDVKM. The CDR3 length is 14 residues. Trimming stripped 1 base from V and 4 bases from J, with 10 bases between. In DNA, the CDR3 is TGTGCCAGCAGTTTATTACGGGACGCCACTGAAGCTTTCTTT. Translating gives CASSLLRDATEAFF.